This record covers a single T cell receptor beta chain. Its antigen remains unidentified. TCRdb's copy holds only in-frame clones and misses some; the assay was immunoSEQ multiplex PCR. The data show about 120,000 clones, about 88% seen once. The CDR3 consists of 15 residues. The data stem from a study of T cell responses to AZD1222 COVID-19 vaccine. Across the whole study: Second doses at about 4 or about 12 weeks were pooled.

Overall study results and limits: Repertoire sampling happened only post peak T cell response. The donors showed a predominance of white British ancestry and of females, with possible underestimation of clonal diversity.

This TCR came from an adult in good health. The chain combines TRBV21-1 with TRBJ2-7; TRBD1, the table's D call, lacks a check against the DNA. TRBV21-1 is classified as a pseudogene. The sequencing used peripheral blood, collected on day 0 of AZD1222 vaccination. In nucleotides, the CDR3 is TGTGCCAGCAGCCCGGACCGGGACAGGGGCTACGAGCAGTACTTC. This encodes CASSPDRDRGYEQYF.